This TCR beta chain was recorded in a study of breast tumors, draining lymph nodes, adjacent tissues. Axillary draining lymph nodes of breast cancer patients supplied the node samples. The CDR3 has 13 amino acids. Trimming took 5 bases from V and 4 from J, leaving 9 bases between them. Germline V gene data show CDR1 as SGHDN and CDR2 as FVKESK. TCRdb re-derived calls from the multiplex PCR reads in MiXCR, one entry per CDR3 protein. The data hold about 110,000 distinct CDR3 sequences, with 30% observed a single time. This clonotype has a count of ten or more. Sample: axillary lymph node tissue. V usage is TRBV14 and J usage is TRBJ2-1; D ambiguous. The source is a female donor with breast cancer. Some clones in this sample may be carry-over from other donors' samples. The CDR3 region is CASSSNWYNEQFF. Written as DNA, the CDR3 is TGTGCCAGCAGCTCTAACTGGTACAATGAGCAGTTCTTC.